One and the same sample provided the 31 T cell receptor beta chains below, sequenced in a study of chemoradiotherapy in HPV16-positive cancers (dated by TCRdb to 2022 to 2024). Receptor libraries were prepared by the immunoSEQ multiplex PCR assay. TCRdb retrieved this table from immuneACCESS and kept in-frame rearrangements only. Not all clones are present; in checked studies, unresolved V genes account for under half, and no reason is known for the remainder. For this sample there are fewer than 40,000 clones; around 92% appear just once. Roughly 3.9% of the sample lies in the top ten. Sequences were derived from blood, sampled from a patient who underwent chemoradiotherapy. These receptors originate from a human donor with HPV-associated anogenital cancer.

V gene TRBV5-1 combines with J gene TRBJ2-3; 9 nucleotides match TRBD2. The CDR3 is made up of 18 amino acids. V shed 0 bases and J 4 bases; nucleotides not matched to a gene: 12. Germline values: CDR1 SGHRS, CDR2 YFSETQ. CDR3 residues: CASSLGLAGTSSPDTQYF. CDR3 nucleotide sequence: TGCGCCAGCAGCTTGGGTCTAGCGGGGACCAGCAGCCCAGATACGCAGTATTTT.

The V call is TRBV6-5, the J call TRBJ1-1, with 8 bases lining up with TRBD1. This CDR3 region has 14 residues. Germline assignment: CDR1 MNHEY and CDR2 SVGAGI. The V and J ends lost 2 bases and 5 bases, in that order; junction bases with no gene match: 4. CDR3 in DNA: TGTGCCAGCAGTTACGGTGGACAGGGTACTGAAGCTTTCTTT. As protein: CASSYGGQGTEAFF.

J is TRBJ2-3 and V is TRBV5-1; D unresolved. Trimming removed 2 bases at V and 6 bases at J, with 13 bases between. CDR1 and CDR2 from the germline V gene are SGHRS and YFSETQ. There are 14 residues in the CDR3. CDR3 nucleotide sequence: TGCGCCAGCAGCTTTTCGGGTGGAAGGGATACGCAGTATTTT. Translating it yields CASSFSGGRDTQYF. Based on the CDR3 plus reference TRBV5-1 and TRBJ2-3, the full variable domain is KAGVTQTPRYLIKTRGQQVTLSCSPISGHRSVSWYQQTPGQGLQFLFEYFSETQRNKGNFPGRFSGRQFSNSRSEMNVSTLELGDSALYLCASSFSGGRDTQYFGPGTRLTVL.

V usage is TRBV16 and J usage is TRBJ2-7; D is ambiguous. Germline-derived CDR1 and CDR2 are KGHSY and FQNENV. V was shortened by 4 bases and J by 2 bases, with 12 bases between the two germline ends. The CDR3 totals 14 residues. The CDR3 loop reads CASSLKKLTYEQYF. In DNA, the CDR3 is TGTGCCAGCAGCCTCAAAAAGCTAACCTACGAGCAGTACTTC.

This clone showed up just a few times. V and J are TRBV13 and TRBJ1-1; no firm D call. Germline CDR1 is PRHDT and CDR2 is FYEKMQ (reference sequence). The CDR3 loop spans 11 amino acids. The germline V and J ends were trimmed by 3 bases and 3 bases, with 2 bases remaining between them. The CDR3 DNA reads TGTGCCAGCAGCTTTTACACTGAAGCTTTCTTT. Amino acids: CASSFYTEAFF.

The V call is TRBV7-9, the J call TRBJ2-5; 7 nucleotides agree with TRBD2. The J call may be faulty, since TRBJ2-7 better matches the DNA end. CDR3 length equals 13 residues. Germline CDR1 reads SEHNR; CDR2 reads FQNEAQ (reference sequence). As DNA, the CDR3 is TGTGCCAGCAGCTTACAGACTAGCCGCGAGCAGTACTTC. Protein sequence: CASSLQTSREQYF.

The chain carries TRBV7-9 and TRBJ2-6, with D perhaps TRBD1 (5 bases). The CDR3 length is 14 residues. Germline V gene lookup returns CDR1 SEHNR and CDR2 FQNEAQ (reference sequence). V was cut by 8 bases and J by 2 bases, with 10 bases left in between. This CDR3 reads CASLGEPGANVLTF. CDR3 sequence (DNA): TGTGCCAGCTTAGGGGAACCTGGGGCCAACGTCCTGACTTTC.

The V gene is TRBV27, the J gene TRBJ1-4; 8 nucleotides align to TRBD1. The germline V gene has CDR1 MNHEY and CDR2 SMNVEV (reference sequence). The length of the CDR3 is 19 residues. Trimming took 4 bases from V and 0 from J; bases not matched to a gene: 13. The CDR3 here is CASSSDRGRPPTTNEKLFF. The CDR3 region has the DNA TGTGCCAGCAGTTCCGACAGGGGCAGACCCCCTACAACTAATGAAAAACTGTTTTTT.

The chain has TRBV19 and TRBJ2-5, with a possible D match to TRBD1 (6 bases). Trimming stripped 1 base from V and 1 base from J, with 10 bases between. CDR1 is LNHDA, CDR2 SQIVND, per germline (reference sequence). The CDR3 runs to 15 residues. In DNA form, the CDR3 reads TGTGCCAGTAGTATAGGAGGACAGCCCCAAGAGACCCAGTACTTC. This encodes CASSIGGQPQETQYF.

This clone was seen just once. The J gene is TRBJ1-2, the V gene TRBV5-1; TRBD1 matches at 7 bases. The CDR3 is 15 residues long. Germline V gene data show CDR1 as SGHRS and CDR2 as YFSETQ. J lost 5 bases, V lost 4 bases, and 11 bases had no gene match. The CDR3 loop reads CASSPPTGSGYGYTF. CDR3 nucleotides: TGCGCCAGCAGCCCACCGACAGGGTCTGGGTATGGCTACACCTTC.

CDR3 DNA: TGTGCCAGCAGCTACGACAGGGAAGAGACCCAGTACTTC. Translation gives CASSYDREETQYF. The rearrangement joins TRBV5-5 to TRBJ2-5; TRBD1 matches at 7 bases. With V trimmed by 3 bases and J by 3 bases, 2 bases remained unmatched. The CDR3 has 13 amino acids. The germline V gene has CDR1 SGHKS and CDR2 YYEKEE (reference sequence).

This chain links TRBV18 with TRBJ2-3, with D perhaps assigned TRBD1 or TRBD2 (5 bases each). The V and J ends lost 0 bases and 4 bases respectively, with 17 bases between them. The germline gives CDR1 KGHSH, CDR2 LQKENI. This CDR3 is 17 amino acids long. Here the CDR3 DNA reads TGTGCCAGCTCACCACCCGGGACCCTTTTTAGCCCAGATACGCAGTATTTT. This sequence encodes CASSPPGTLFSPDTQYF.

This clone was observed a few times. CDR3 nucleotides: TGTGCCAGCAGCGTAGGAACAGGACCAAGCTCCTACGAGCAGTACTTC. Its protein product is CASSVGTGPSSYEQYF. This chain uses TRBV9 with TRBJ2-7, with a tentative D call TRBD1 (5 bases). The CDR3 is 16 amino acids. The V end was cut by 0 bases, the J end by 0 bases, with 13 bases between. Germline V gene data show CDR1 as SGDLS and CDR2 as YYNGEE.

This clone has more than one count but fewer than ten. CDR3 protein: CSATGTGSYTF. The CDR3 bases are TGCAGTGCTACCGGGACAGGGAGCTACACCTTC. This sequence joins TRBV20-1 and TRBJ1-2; the match to TRBD1 covers 9 bases. V lost 4 bases to trimming and J lost 9 bases; unmatched junction nucleotides: 3. The CDR3 sequence is 11 residues long. Germline CDR1 is DFQATT and CDR2 is SNEGSKA (reference sequence).

The gene calls are TRBV5-1 and TRBJ2-7; no clear D gene. V lost 0 bases, J lost 3 bases, and 13 bases lay in between. Germline V CDR1 and CDR2: SGHRS, YFSETQ. CDR3 length: 15 amino acids. The CDR3: CASSLAAGVIYEQYF. CDR3 DNA: TGCGCCAGCAGCTTGGCGGCAGGTGTTATCTACGAGCAGTACTTC.

V usage is TRBV5-6 and J usage is TRBJ1-1, with 7 nucleotides matching TRBD1. The germline CDR1 and CDR2 sequences are SGHDT and YYEEEE. This CDR3 comprises 14 residues. Unmatched junction bases numbered 5, after V lost 1 base and J lost 5 bases. Written as DNA, the CDR3 is TGTGCCAGCAGCTTGCGAGGGGGCAGGACTGAAGCTTTCTTT. It encodes CASSLRGGRTEAFF.

V gene TRBV19 combines with J gene TRBJ1-5; D is undetermined. The V gene's germline CDR1 is LNHDA and CDR2 SQIVND (reference sequence). The CDR3 is 16 amino acids. V was shortened by 3 bases and J by 6 bases, with 18 bases between the two germline ends. CDR3 nucleotide sequence: TGTGCCAGTAGTATGTACGGGGAAGGGTTGGGTCAGCCCCAGCATTTT. Its translation: CASSMYGEGLGQPQHF.

The chain combines TRBV15 with TRBJ2-3; D unresolved. The CDR3 extends over 15 amino acids. V lost 5 bases, J lost 4 bases, and 16 bases lay in between. In germline, CDR1 is LNHNV, CDR2 YYDKDF (reference sequence). CDR3 DNA sequence: TGTGCCACCAGCCCCCTGCCCGTAGGCCCAGATACGCAGTATTTT. It encodes CATSPLPVGPDTQYF.

The chain links TRBV5-6 to TRBJ1-3; maybe TRBD1 (6 bases). Per germline, CDR1 SGHDT and CDR2 YYEEEE. CDR3 size: 16 residues. The V and J ends lost 2 bases and 5 bases respectively, with 17 bases between them. CDR3 DNA sequence: TGTGCCAGCAGCTTAATAACAGGGTTATCCAGAAACACCATATATTTT. Residues: CASSLITGLSRNTIYF. Full variable domain (missing parts from reference TRBV5-6 and TRBJ1-3): DAGVTQSPTHLIKTRGQQVTLRCSPKSGHDTVSWYQQALGQGPQFIFQYYEEEERQRGNFPDRFSGHQFPNYSSELNVNALLLGDSALYLCASSLITGLSRNTIYFGEGSWLTVV.

The genes are TRBV6-1 and TRBJ2-7; 12 nucleotides line up with TRBD1. CDR3 length: 15 residues. V lost 5 bases to trimming and J lost 5 bases; unmatched junction nucleotides: 7. From germline, CDR1 is MNHNS and CDR2 SASEGT. The CDR3 DNA follows: TGTGCCAGCAGTCCGGGACAGGGGGCTAACAACGAGCAGTACTTC. Translation: CASSPGQGANNEQYF.

This rearrangement joins TRBV18 to TRBJ2-3, with no clear D. This CDR3 has 14 residues. Trimming pared 0 bases from V and 0 bases from J, leaving 4 bases between. Germline assignment: CDR1 KGHSH and CDR2 LQKENI. The CDR3 DNA follows: TGTGCCAGCTCACCACCGTCTAGCACAGATACGCAGTATTTT. This encodes CASSPPSSTDTQYF.

V gene TRBV29-1 combines with J gene TRBJ2-7; TRBD1 matches 9 bases. This CDR3 spans 16 amino acids. In germline, CDR1 is SQVTM, CDR2 ANQGSEA. Unmatched junction bases numbered 18, after V lost 8 bases and J lost 4 bases. The CDR3 DNA reads TGCAGCATTCAAGGGGAGGAGGGACAGGGTGGATACGAGCAGTACTTC. The encoded protein is CSIQGEEGQGGYEQYF.

V is TRBV5-1 and J is TRBJ1-2, with a tentative D call TRBD1 (6 bases). Trimming took off 3 bases at V and 5 bases at J, with 17 bases between the two ends. The CDR3 extends over 15 amino acids. The germline gives CDR1 SGHRS, CDR2 YFSETQ. The CDR3: CASSSRGGSTYGYTF. The CDR3 bases are TGCGCCAGCAGCTCGAGGGGGGGGTCGACTTATGGCTACACCTTC.

The V call is TRBV7-2, the J call TRBJ2-3; D gene uncertain. Germline V lookup: CDR1 SGHTA, CDR2 FQGNSA. V was pared by 4 bases and J by 4 bases, with 6 bases between. CDR3 size: 12 residues. The CDR3 reads CASSSAPDTQYF. The CDR3 DNA follows: TGTGCCAGCAGCTCAGCGCCAGATACGCAGTATTTT.

The chain joins TRBV6-6 to TRBJ1-1; 7 bases align to TRBD1. This CDR3 has 15 residues. Germline trimming cut 0 bases from V and 6 bases from J; bases unmatched to any gene: 7. Germline V CDR1 and CDR2: MNHNY, SVGAGI (reference sequence). The CDR3 spells CASSYSRQGRSEAFF. The CDR3 DNA is TGTGCCAGCAGTTACTCCAGACAGGGACGGTCTGAAGCTTTCTTT.

This sequence joins TRBV11-1 and TRBJ1-2; unclear D gene. V was clipped by 3 bases and J by 0 bases, with 8 bases between them. The CDR3 runs to 14 residues. Germline CDR1 and CDR2: SGHAT and FQDESV (reference sequence). The CDR3 loop is CASSFATTNYGYTF. As DNA, the CDR3 is TGTGCCAGCAGCTTCGCGACGACTAACTATGGCTACACCTTC.

The chain recombines TRBV28 with TRBJ2-7, with D tentatively TRBD1 or TRBD2 (5 bases each). In germline, CDR1 is MDHEN, CDR2 SYDVKM. Deletions cut 2 bases from V and 6 bases from J, with 20 bases between. The CDR3 covers 16 residues. CDR3 DNA sequence: TGTGCCAGCAGTTTACTCGGCAGGGAGATTCGCGGCGAGCAGTACTTC. It encodes CASSLLGREIRGEQYF.

CDR3 nucleotide sequence: TGTGCCAGTAGTATAGGGGAATCGGATGGCTACACCTTC. Amino acid sequence: CASSIGESDGYTF. The chain carries TRBV19 and TRBJ1-2; no reliable D call. The CDR3 loop spans 13 amino acids. Trimming shortened V by 1 base and J by 6 bases, and 9 bases separated the two germline ends. Looked up from germline, CDR1 is LNHDA and CDR2 is SQIVND (reference sequence).

The chain has TRBV9 and TRBJ2-7; D is perhaps TRBD1 or TRBD2 (7 bases each). The CDR3 runs 16 residues. Germline lookup yields CDR1 SGDLS and CDR2 YYNGEE. Trimming pared 3 bases from V and 4 bases from J, leaving 20 bases between. The CDR3 sequence: CASSAAGGGGVYEQYF. CDR3 DNA sequence: TGTGCCAGCAGCGCAGCAGGGGGTGGGGGGGTTTACGAGCAGTACTTC.

V usage is TRBV9 and J usage is TRBJ1-2, with 9 bases matching TRBD1. The CDR3 is 16 residues long. V shed 4 bases and J 4 bases; nucleotides not matched to a gene: 11. Germline CDR1 SGDLS, CDR2 YYNGEE. In DNA, the CDR3 is TGTGCCAGCAGCCCACAGGGGGCCCTAATACCCTATGGCTACACCTTC. This sequence encodes CASSPQGALIPYGYTF. Full variable domain (remainder filled in from reference TRBV9 and TRBJ1-2): DSGVTQTPKHLITATGQRVTLRCSPRSGDLSVYWYQQSLDQGLQFLIQYYNGEERAKGNILERFSAQQFPDLHSELNLSSLELGDSALYFCASSPQGALIPYGYTFGSGTRLTVV.

The chain has TRBV11-1 and TRBJ2-5, with 7 bases aligning to TRBD2. This CDR3 region has 12 residues. Per germline, CDR1 SGHAT and CDR2 FQDESV (reference sequence). After removal of 3 bases from V and 14 bases from J, the junction contained 9 bases not matched to a gene. In DNA, the CDR3 is TGTGCCAGCAGCTTTTCAAGCGGGACTTTTTACTTC. It translates to CASSFSSGTFYF.